What follows is one T cell receptor beta chain and its context. Its cognate antigen is unknown. This entry is derived from a study of T cell responses to AZD1222 COVID-19 vaccine. Trimming left V 3 bases short and J 5 bases short, with 10 bases between. This CDR3 has 13 amino acids. The germline gives CDR1 SGHTA, CDR2 FQGTGA. Study-wide points: Spike as a whole was targeted by vaccine-associated CD4 TCRs, dominant at 160-218 and 743-854. Recipients of two AZD1222 doses showed rising Spike-specific TCR breadth and depth. There were repertoire samples only from the period after the peak T cell response. Donors in the cohort were predominantly white British and more often female, and clonal diversity was possibly underestimated.

Assay used: immunoSEQ multiplex PCR; TCRdb lists only in-frame clones, some missing. This sample yields 100,000 to 120,000 clones, of which around 90% are seen a single time; approximately 15% belongs to the top ten. The chain carries TRBV7-3 and TRBJ1-2; D uncertain. The sequence came from an adult who received the AZD1222 COVID-19 vaccine. Sequencing used peripheral blood, obtained 28 days after the second AZD1222 dose. Here the CDR3 DNA reads TGTGCCAGCAGCTTTGGGCAGCAATATGGCTACACCTTC. It codes for CASSFGQQYGYTF.